These 28 T cell receptor beta chains originate from one sample sequenced in a study of control samples from healthy donors and cancer patients (TCRdb year 2020). Library generation was performed with the immunoSEQ multiplex PCR assay. TCRdb obtained this table from immuneACCESS and retained in-frame rearrangements with V and J assigned. These tables miss some clones; where compared with another copy, unresolved V genes account for less than half of the shortfall, and the remainder is unexplained. Recorded for this sample are hundreds of thousands of clones; around 80% of them occurred a single time. About 14% of the sample is in the top ten clones. The specimen was PBMCs. The source of these receptors is a woman in her sixties with lung cancer.

The chain is built from TRBV6-5 and TRBJ1-2, with D maybe TRBD1 (5 bases). Germline CDR1 MNHEY, CDR2 SVGAGI. This CDR3 is built from 13 residues. The V end lost 6 bases, the J end lost 4 bases, and 12 bases lay between the germline ends. The CDR3, as DNA: TGTGCCAGCAGCCAGGGTGTGGCCTATGGCTACACCTTC. Amino acids: CASSQGVAYGYTF.

The chain couples TRBV2 to TRBJ1-3; D is unresolved. Germline V gene lookup returns CDR1 SNHLY and CDR2 FYNNEI. Trimming shortened V by 3 bases and J by 6 bases, and 15 bases separated the two germline ends. The CDR3 length is 15 residues. This chain's CDR3 is CASSDQDQRLNTIYF. For the CDR3, the DNA is TGTGCCAGCAGTGACCAGGACCAGCGGTTAAACACCATATATTTT.

This rearrangement joins TRBV7-3 to TRBJ2-5; 10 positions match TRBD2. Germline values: CDR1 SGHTA, CDR2 FQGTGA. V was clipped by 2 bases and J by 2 bases; unmatched bases: 5. The CDR3 has 16 amino acids. CDR3 DNA sequence: TGTGCCAGCAGCTTATCGGCTAGCGGGGGACAAGAGACCCAGTACTTC. Protein sequence: CASSLSASGGQETQYF. The whole variable domain, remainder taken from reference TRBV7-3 and TRBJ2-5, is GAGVSQTPSNKVTEKGKYVELRCDPISGHTALYWYRQSLGQGPEFLIYFQGTGAADDSGLPNDRFFAVRPEGSVSTLKIQRTERGDSAVYLCASSLSASGGQETQYFGPGTRLLVL.

This clone was recorded once. This chain connects TRBV15 to TRBJ1-3; no firm D call. With 1 base removed from V and 0 bases from J, the gap between germline ends came to 7 bases. CDR3 length equals 15 residues. Germline lookup yields CDR1 LNHNV and CDR2 YYDKDF (reference sequence). CDR3 region: CATSRAATSGNTIYF. CDR3 sequence (DNA): TGTGCCACCAGCAGAGCGGCCACCTCTGGAAACACCATATATTTT.

This chain joins TRBV2 and TRBJ1-5, with D perhaps matching TRBD1 (6 bases). The CDR3 spans 15 residues. Germline assignment: CDR1 SNHLY and CDR2 FYNNEI. The ends were cut back, 9 bases at V and 4 bases at J, with 19 bases in the middle. CDR3 sequence: CASTEQGLANQPQHF. For the CDR3, the DNA is TGTGCCAGTACAGAACAGGGCCTCGCGAATCAGCCCCAGCATTTT. The full variable domain, rest sourced from reference TRBV2 and TRBJ1-5, is EPEVTQTPSHQVTQMGQEVILRCVPISNHLYFYWYRQILGQKVEFLVSFYNNEISEKSEIFDDQFSVERPDGSNFTLKIRSTKLEDSAMYFCASTEQGLANQPQHFGDGTRLSIL.

The chain joins TRBV14 to TRBJ1-4; no clear D gene. V lost 1 base and J lost 0, with 6 bases in between. Germline V gene data show CDR1 as SGHDN and CDR2 as FVKESK. The CDR3 length is 15 residues. The CDR3 loop reads CASSQGPATNEKLFF. CDR3 DNA sequence: TGTGCCAGCAGCCAAGGTCCGGCAACTAATGAAAAACTGTTTTTT. Full variable domain (outside the CDR3, taken from reference TRBV14 and TRBJ1-4): EAGVTQFPSHSVIEKGQTVTLRCDPISGHDNLYWYRRVMGKEIKFLLHFVKESKQDESGMPNNRFLAERTGGTYSTLKVQPAELEDSGVYFCASSQGPATNEKLFFGSGTQLSVL.

This sequence joins TRBV10-3 and TRBJ2-1; 12 positions agree with TRBD1. Germline loops: CDR1 ENHRY, CDR2 SYGVKD. After removal of 6 bases from V and 7 bases from J, the junction contained 7 bases not matched to a gene. CDR3 length equals 15 residues. CDR3 region: CAISEGQGARNEQFF. CDR3 nucleotide sequence: TGTGCCATCAGCGAGGGACAGGGGGCAAGGAATGAGCAGTTCTTC.

The V call is TRBV20-1, the J call TRBJ1-2; weak D call: TRBD1 (5 bases). V was trimmed by 6 bases and J by 4 bases, leaving 9 bases between them. The germline V gene encodes CDR1 DFQATT and CDR2 SNEGSKA (reference sequence). The CDR3 runs 11 residues. For the CDR3, the DNA is TGCAGTGCCCCCGGGGGCTATGGCTACACCTTC. Its protein product is CSAPGGYGYTF.

This chain joins TRBV30 and TRBJ1-4; D remains ambiguous. There are 11 residues in the CDR3. Trimming shortened V by 0 bases and J by 12 bases, and 8 bases separated the two germline ends. Germline V gene sequence: CDR1 GTSNPN, CDR2 SVGIG (reference sequence). For the CDR3, the DNA is TGTGCCTGGAGTGTACGTGGAGAACTGTTTTTT. It yields the protein CAWSVRGELFF.

DNA for the CDR3: TGTGCCAGCAGCCCTAGCGGGACAGGGGCCACTACGCAGTATTTT. It specifies CASSPSGTGATTQYF. The chain carries TRBV11-2 and TRBJ2-3, with D perhaps TRBD1 (10 bases). V was trimmed by 5 bases and J by 8 bases, leaving 20 bases between them. The CDR3 is 15 amino acids. CDR1 and CDR2 from the germline V gene are SGHAT and FQNNGV.

The chain uses TRBV4-2 and TRBJ2-1; D may be TRBD2 (6 bases). Germline CDR1 and CDR2: LGHNA and YNFKEQ. The V end lost 1 base, the J end lost 4 bases, and 14 bases lay between the germline ends. The CDR3 totals 16 residues. The CDR3, as DNA: TGTGCCAGCAGCCAAGGGGGGGACGCCGGATACAATGAGCAGTTCTTC. This translates into CASSQGGDAGYNEQFF.

The chain recombines TRBV7-8 with TRBJ1-6; 8 bases map to TRBD1. The V and J ends lost 6 bases and 5 bases, in that order; junction bases with no gene match: 3. Germline V lookup: CDR1 SGHVS, CDR2 FQNEAQ. The CDR3 consists of 14 residues. CDR3: CASSPGQDNSPLHF. The CDR3 nucleotides read TGTGCCAGCAGTCCGGGACAGGATAATTCACCCCTCCACTTT.

The chain combines TRBV18 with TRBJ2-1; D not resolved. The V gene lost 2 bases and the J gene lost 4 bases, with 6 bases spanning the gap. Germline-derived CDR1 and CDR2 are KGHSH and LQKENI. CDR3 size: 13 residues. CDR3 in amino acids: CASSPSPYNEQFF. The CDR3 DNA is TGTGCCAGCTCACCATCCCCATACAATGAGCAGTTCTTC.

In this sample, this clone turned up once. V gene TRBV7-8 combines with J gene TRBJ2-7, with 8 nucleotides matching TRBD1. CDR3 length: 15 amino acids. Germline V lookup: CDR1 SGHVS, CDR2 FQNEAQ. The ends lost 4 bases at V and 1 base at J; junction bases unmatched: 6. The CDR3 nucleotides are TGTGCCAGCAGCTCCTGGACAGGGAGATCCTACGAGCAGTACTTC. Amino acid sequence: CASSSWTGRSYEQYF.

This clone counts as medium-sized. The J gene is TRBJ2-1, the V gene TRBV27; 7 positions match TRBD2. Trimming cost V 1 base and J 2 bases; bases outside gene matches: 8. Germline CDR1 reads MNHEY; CDR2 reads SMNVEV (reference sequence). The CDR3 loop spans 17 amino acids. The CDR3 bases are TGTGCCAGCAGTTTATTGGGCGGGAGCTTCACCTACAATGAGCAGTTCTTC. It yields the protein CASSLLGGSFTYNEQFF.

V gene TRBV28 combines with J gene TRBJ1-1, with D maybe TRBD1 (6 bases). Germline-derived CDR1 and CDR2 are MDHEN and SYDVKM. The V gene lost 5 bases and the J gene lost 4 bases, with 14 bases spanning the gap. The CDR3 loop spans 14 amino acids. CDR3 in amino acids: CASSPHLDSTEAFF. The DNA of the CDR3 is TGTGCCAGCAGTCCCCACTTGGACAGCACTGAAGCTTTCTTT.

The gene calls are TRBV4-1 and TRBJ2-1; 8 bases fit TRBD2. V trimming: 1 base; J trimming: 2 bases; junction bases outside the gene matches: 1. The CDR3 length is 15 residues. The germline CDR1 and CDR2 sequences are MGHRA and YSYEKL. In DNA form, the CDR3 reads TGCGCCAGCAGCCAAGCCGGGAGGGCCTACAATGAGCAGTTCTTC. Protein: CASSQAGRAYNEQFF.

The chain combines TRBV3-1 (or the pseudogene TRBV3-2) with TRBJ2-5; tentatively, D is TRBD2 (8 bases). This CDR3 is built from 16 residues. V shed 4 bases and J shed 1 base, with 16 bases lying between them. Germline CDR1 and CDR2: LGHDT and YNNKEL (reference sequence). The CDR3 protein is CASSLRGSGSQETQYF. The CDR3 bases are TGTGCCAGCAGCCTCAGGGGGAGCGGGAGCCAAGAGACCCAGTACTTC.

CDR3 sequence: CASSIVKEKLFF. CDR3 nucleotide sequence: TGTGCCAGTAGTATCGTGAAAGAAAAACTGTTTTTT. This chain joins TRBV19 and TRBJ1-4, with D unresolved. This CDR3 is built from 12 residues. The V gene lost 3 bases and the J gene lost 8 bases, with 7 bases spanning the gap. Germline V CDR1 and CDR2: LNHDA, SQIVND (reference sequence).

V and J are TRBV2 and TRBJ1-2, with TRBD1 as a possible D gene (5 bases). CDR3 length: 14 amino acids. V was pared by 3 bases and J by 7 bases, with 15 bases between. Germline lookup yields CDR1 SNHLY and CDR2 FYNNEI. The CDR3 nucleotides are TGTGCCAGCAGTGATCGGGGGGTTTTCGCTGGCTACACCTTC. Its translation is CASSDRGVFAGYTF.

This chain connects TRBV28 to TRBJ1-1; possibly TRBD1 for D (6 bases). The V and J ends lost 7 bases and 0 bases respectively, with 18 bases between them. Germline CDR1 MDHEN, CDR2 SYDVKM. This CDR3 spans 16 amino acids. Here the CDR3 DNA reads TGTGCCAGCACCACCGGGGGGCCGCCCATGAACACTGAAGCTTTCTTT. It is translated as CASTTGGPPMNTEAFF.

The CDR3 here is CASSLANEQFF. The CDR3 region has the DNA TGCGCCAGCAGCCTGGCCAATGAGCAGTTCTTC. The rearrangement links TRBV5-1 to TRBJ2-1; no clear D gene. The CDR3 contains 11 residues. Between the trimmed V and J ends, which lost 4 bases and 6 bases, there was a span of 5 bases. The germline CDR1 and CDR2 sequences are SGHRS and YFSETQ.

The chain recombines TRBV6-6 with TRBJ2-7; possible D gene TRBD2, 5 bases. Germline CDR1 and CDR2: MNHNY and SVGAGI (reference sequence). The CDR3 spans 15 residues. Trimming left V 2 bases short and J 3 bases short, with 14 bases between. This chain's CDR3 is CASSYRTDFNYEQYF. The CDR3 DNA reads TGTGCCAGCAGTTACAGGACGGACTTCAACTACGAGCAGTACTTC.

V is TRBV30 and J is TRBJ2-1, with D possibly matching TRBD2 (6 bases). The length of the CDR3 is 13 residues. The V gene lost 2 bases and the J gene lost 6 bases, with 11 bases spanning the gap. Germline V gives CDR1 GTSNPN, CDR2 SVGIG (reference sequence). The CDR3 is CAWSSGTVNEQFF. As DNA, the CDR3 is TGTGCCTGGAGTTCCGGGACTGTCAATGAGCAGTTCTTC.

V and J are TRBV10-3 and TRBJ1-5; 9 nucleotides line up with TRBD1. The CDR3 covers 16 residues. Germline trimming cut 6 bases from V and 0 bases from J; bases unmatched to any gene: 6. CDR1 and CDR2 (germline): ENHRY, SYGVKD. CDR3 sequence reads: CAISGDREVSNQPQHF. CDR3 bases: TGTGCCATCAGCGGGGACAGGGAGGTTAGCAATCAGCCCCAGCATTTT.

J is TRBJ1-2 and V is TRBV3-1 (or the pseudogene TRBV3-2); weak D call: TRBD1 (6 bases). The CDR3 consists of 15 residues. Trimming left V 2 bases short and J 7 bases short, with 17 bases between. Germline-derived CDR1 and CDR2 are LGHDT and YNNKEL (reference sequence). The CDR3 coding sequence is TGTGCCAGCAGCCAAACAGGGTTACGGTTCAGTGGCTACACCTTC. This encodes CASSQTGLRFSGYTF.

The chain recombines TRBV5-1 with TRBJ1-1, with D possibly TRBD1 on 6 matching bases. The CDR3 is 16 amino acids. Trimming took 5 bases from V and 4 from J, leaving 21 bases between them. Germline V lookup: CDR1 SGHRS, CDR2 YFSETQ. CDR3 residues: CASRFGVGGGTTEAFF. CDR3 nucleotide sequence: TGCGCCAGCAGATTTGGGGTGGGGGGCGGTACCACTGAAGCTTTCTTT.

This clone came up once. This rearrangement joins TRBV3-1 (or the pseudogene TRBV3-2) to TRBJ1-2, with a possible D match to TRBD1 (5 bases). Germline assignment: CDR1 LGHDT and CDR2 YNNKEL (reference sequence). Trimming removed 1 base from V and 7 bases from J, with 16 bases in between. The CDR3 sequence is 15 residues long. The CDR3 sequence is CASSQGGVGGRGYTF. DNA of the CDR3: TGTGCCAGCAGCCAAGGCGGGGTTGGGGGTCGTGGCTACACCTTC.